A single sample gave rise to the 18 T cell receptor beta chains below, sequenced in a study of blood T cell repertoires in COVID-19 (dated by TCRdb to 2018 to 2021). Receptor amplification or capture employed the immunoSEQ multiplex PCR assay. TCRdb's version of the immuneACCESS table is confined to in-frame rearrangements and falls short of the full clone set. An unresolved V gene accounts for under half of the shortfall where checked; the remainder is of unknown origin. The sample contains tens of thousands of clones, roughly 71% of them found a single time. The ten largest clones represent approximately 6.8% of the sample. Specimen: peripheral blood. The receptors originated from a woman between 45 and 60 years old with active or convalescent COVID-19.

This clone came up once. The CDR3 protein is CASSPTGGIQYF. CDR3 DNA sequence: TGTGCCAGCAGCCCGACCGGAGGAATTCAGTACTTC. This chain uses TRBV7-8 with TRBJ2-4, with D tentatively TRBD2 (5 bases). Germline values: CDR1 SGHVS, CDR2 FQNEAQ. The CDR3 runs to 12 residues. V lost 5 bases and J 10 bases, leaving 12 bases between the germline ends.

The genes are TRBV7-9 and TRBJ1-2, with 8 bases that match TRBD1. With V trimmed by 0 bases and J by 4 bases, 7 bases remained unmatched. Germline V CDR1 and CDR2: SEHNR, FQNEAQ (reference sequence). CDR3 length equals 16 residues. CDR3 in amino acids: CASSLAGTGDSYGYTF. The CDR3 DNA reads as TGTGCCAGCAGCTTAGCGGGGACAGGCGATTCCTATGGCTACACCTTC.

The chain employs TRBV13 and TRBJ2-5; maybe TRBD2 (6 bases). The V end lost 5 bases, the J end lost 2 bases, and 9 bases lay between the germline ends. The CDR3 is 13 amino acids. CDR1 is PRHDT, CDR2 FYEKMQ, per germline (reference sequence). The CDR3 DNA reads as TGTGCCAGCAGCCGGGACTCTCAAGAGACCCAGTACTTC. Translation: CASSRDSQETQYF.

This chain joins TRBV2 and TRBJ2-1, with 10 bases identical to TRBD2. J was trimmed by 5 bases and V by 6 bases; bases with no gene match: 7. Germline V lookup: CDR1 SNHLY, CDR2 FYNNEI. CDR3 length equals 15 residues. As DNA, the CDR3 is TGTGCCAGCAGCCTAGGACTAGCGGTGGACAATGAGCAGTTCTTC. Residues: CASSLGLAVDNEQFF.

The rearrangement links TRBV7-3 to TRBJ1-1; D unresolved. Trimming stripped 4 bases from V and 1 base from J, with 7 bases between. Germline CDR1 SGHTA, CDR2 FQGTGA. The CDR3 is made up of 13 amino acids. The CDR3 loop reads CASSSVGNTEAFF. The CDR3 coding sequence is TGTGCCAGCAGCTCGGTCGGGAACACTGAAGCTTTCTTT.

A remark on this clone: The junction and the germline gene differ at one end; a read error may be behind it. The chain joins TRBV7-7 to TRBJ1-1; 7 nucleotides line up with TRBD1. The germline CDR1 and CDR2 sequences are SSHAT and FNYEAQ (reference sequence). The CDR3 contains 15 residues. CDR3 coding DNA: TGTGCTAGCAGCCCCCTGACAGGGATGGGCGCTGAAGCTTTCTTT. Amino acids: CASSPLTGMGAEAFF.

The rearrangement joins TRBV5-4 to TRBJ2-3; TRBD1 agrees at 8 bases. The CDR3 has 16 residues. After removal of 2 bases from V and 4 bases from J, the junction contained 9 bases not matched to a gene. CDR1 and CDR2 (germline): SGHNT, YYREEE (reference sequence). The CDR3 DNA is TGTGCCAGCAGCTTTCTCCGCCAGGGGGCCGCAGATACGCAGTATTTT. Its protein product is CASSFLRQGAADTQYF.

The rearrangement links TRBV12-3 or TRBV12-4 to TRBJ2-7; tentatively, D is TRBD2 (6 bases). The CDR3 loop spans 13 amino acids. Trimming took 4 bases from V and 3 from J, leaving 10 bases between them. In DNA, the CDR3 is TGTGCCAGCAGTTGGGACTCACTCTACGAGCAGTACTTC. Its translation: CASSWDSLYEQYF.

The chain links TRBV28 to TRBJ2-7, with 8 bases that match TRBD2. The junction had 12 bases not matched to a gene; V was cut back by 3 bases and J by 2 bases. This CDR3 is built from 17 residues. Germline loops: CDR1 MDHEN, CDR2 SYDVKM. CDR3 amino acids: CASSFPLSGRFPYEQYF. The CDR3 DNA follows: TGTGCCAGCAGTTTCCCATTAAGCGGGAGATTCCCCTACGAGCAGTACTTC.

V gene TRBV4-3 combines with J gene TRBJ1-4; D not certain. The length of the CDR3 is 15 residues. From germline, CDR1 is LGHNA and CDR2 YSLEER. With 1 base removed from V and 4 bases from J, the gap between germline ends came to 10 bases. CDR3 in amino acids: CASSQVVGVNEKLFF. The CDR3 region has the DNA TGCGCCAGCAGCCAAGTAGTCGGGGTTAATGAAAAACTGTTTTTT.

The chain joins TRBV11-2 to TRBJ1-2, with D perhaps matching TRBD1 (6 bases). Germline V CDR1 and CDR2: SGHAT, FQNNGV. The CDR3 length is 15 residues. Trimming took 5 bases from V and 1 from J, leaving 14 bases between them. CDR3 nucleotide sequence: TGTGCCAGCAGCGATCTGGACAGACTTAACTATGGCTACACCTTC. This sequence encodes CASSDLDRLNYGYTF.

The chain is built from TRBV19 and TRBJ2-5, with 13 nucleotides matching TRBD2. Germline V gives CDR1 LNHDA, CDR2 SQIVND (reference sequence). The junction had 4 bases not matched to a gene; V was cut back by 4 bases and J by 5 bases. The CDR3 extends over 15 amino acids. As DNA, the CDR3 is TGTGCCAGTAGTAGTGGACTAGCGGGAGCCGAGACCCAGTACTTC. Its protein is CASSSGLAGAETQYF.

V gene TRBV6-5 combines with J gene TRBJ1-5; possible D gene TRBD1, 6 bases. Trimming took off 6 bases at V and 2 bases at J, with 11 bases between the two ends. CDR1 MNHEY and CDR2 SVGAGI come from the germline V gene. The CDR3 extends over 14 amino acids. The CDR3 DNA reads as TGTGCCAGCAGGCAGGGGTCGGGCAATCAGCCCCAGCATTTT. It translates to CASRQGSGNQPQHF.

V gene TRBV27 combines with J gene TRBJ2-1, with TRBD2 as a possible D gene (6 bases). From germline, CDR1 is MNHEY and CDR2 SMNVEV (reference sequence). The V end was cut by 6 bases, the J end by 8 bases, with 17 bases between. The CDR3 consists of 14 residues. The CDR3 loop is CASRPGTSKDEQFF. The CDR3 coding sequence is TGTGCCAGCAGGCCCGGGACTTCTAAGGATGAGCAGTTCTTC.

The chain carries TRBV19 and TRBJ1-1, with no clear D. The length of the CDR3 is 14 residues. Between the trimmed V and J ends, which lost 10 bases and 2 bases, there was a span of 17 bases. In germline, CDR1 is LNHDA, CDR2 SQIVND (reference sequence). The CDR3 DNA is TGTGCCACCTTCCGGAGGAAAGAAAACACTGAAGCTTTCTTT. Encoded protein: CATFRRKENTEAFF.

Points on this clone: This CDR3 is also generated by other DNA sequences in the sample. This sequence joins TRBV5-1 and TRBJ1-2; 7 bases match TRBD1. This CDR3 comprises 14 residues. CDR1 and CDR2 from the germline V gene are SGHRS and YFSETQ. The trim removed 2 bases at V and 4 bases at J, leaving 5 bases unmatched. For the CDR3, the DNA is TGCGCCAGCAGCTTAACGACAGGGTTCTATGGCTACACCTTC. It yields the protein CASSLTTGFYGYTF. Looking up the rest from reference TRBV5-1 and TRBJ1-2 gives the full variable domain: KAGVTQTPRYLIKTRGQQVTLSCSPISGHRSVSWYQQTPGQGLQFLFEYFSETQRNKGNFPGRFSGRQFSNSRSEMNVSTLELGDSALYLCASSLTTGFYGYTFGSGTRLTVV.

The chain combines TRBV30 with TRBJ1-1; possible D gene TRBD1, 6 bases. Looked up from germline, CDR1 is GTSNPN and CDR2 is SVGIG (reference sequence). The CDR3 totals 15 residues. V shed 0 bases and J shed 4 bases, with 15 bases lying between them. The CDR3 sequence: CAWSVPGAWGTEAFF. The CDR3 nucleotides are TGTGCCTGGAGTGTACCAGGGGCTTGGGGCACTGAAGCTTTCTTT.

For the CDR3, the DNA is TGTGCCACCAGTGATTTCCGGCTAGCGGGCCTCAATGAGCAGTTCTTC. Amino acids: CATSDFRLAGLNEQFF. J is TRBJ2-1 and V is TRBV24-1, with 8 bases fitting TRBD2. From germline, CDR1 is KGHDR and CDR2 SFDVKD. Losses at the gene ends were 1 base for V and 6 bases for J; bases not matched to a gene: 7. CDR3 length: 16 amino acids.